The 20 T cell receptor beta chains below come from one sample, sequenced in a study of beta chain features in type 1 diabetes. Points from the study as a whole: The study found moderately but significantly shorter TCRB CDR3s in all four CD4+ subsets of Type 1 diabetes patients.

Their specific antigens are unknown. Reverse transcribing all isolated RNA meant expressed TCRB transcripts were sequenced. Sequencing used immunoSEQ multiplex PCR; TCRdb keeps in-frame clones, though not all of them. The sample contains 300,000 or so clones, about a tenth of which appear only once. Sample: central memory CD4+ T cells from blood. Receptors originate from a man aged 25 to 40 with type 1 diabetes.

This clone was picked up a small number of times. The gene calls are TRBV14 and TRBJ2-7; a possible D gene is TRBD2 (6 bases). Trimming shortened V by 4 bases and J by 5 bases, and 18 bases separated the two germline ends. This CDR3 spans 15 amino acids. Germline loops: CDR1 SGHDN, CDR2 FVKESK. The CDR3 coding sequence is TGTGCCAGCAGCCCCCGACTAGTAGGGGCCAACGAGCAGTACTTC. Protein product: CASSPRLVGANEQYF.

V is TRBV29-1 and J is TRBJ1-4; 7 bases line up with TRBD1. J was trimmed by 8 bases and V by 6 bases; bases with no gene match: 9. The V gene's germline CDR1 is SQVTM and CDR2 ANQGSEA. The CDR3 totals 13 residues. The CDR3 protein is CSVPTGMGEKLFF. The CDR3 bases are TGCAGCGTACCGACAGGGATGGGGGAAAAACTGTTTTTT.

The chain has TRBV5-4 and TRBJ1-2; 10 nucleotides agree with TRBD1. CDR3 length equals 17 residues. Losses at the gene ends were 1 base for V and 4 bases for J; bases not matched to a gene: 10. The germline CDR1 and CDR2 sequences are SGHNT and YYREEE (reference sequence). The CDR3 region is CASSLQVTGTGAYGYTF. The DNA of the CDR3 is TGTGCCAGCAGCTTGCAAGTAACCGGGACAGGGGCCTATGGCTACACCTTC.

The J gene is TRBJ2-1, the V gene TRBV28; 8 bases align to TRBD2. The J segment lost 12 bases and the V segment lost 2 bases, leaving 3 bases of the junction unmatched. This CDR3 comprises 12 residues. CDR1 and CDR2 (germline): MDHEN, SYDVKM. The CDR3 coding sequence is TGTGCCAGCAGTTTAGAACTAGCGGTGCAGTTCTTC. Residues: CASSLELAVQFF. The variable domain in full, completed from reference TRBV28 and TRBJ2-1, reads DVKVTQSSRYLVKRTGEKVFLECVQDMDHENMFWYRQDPGLGLRLIYFSYDVKMKEKGDIPEGYSVSREKKERFSLILESASTNQTSMYLCASSLELAVQFFGPGTRLTVL.

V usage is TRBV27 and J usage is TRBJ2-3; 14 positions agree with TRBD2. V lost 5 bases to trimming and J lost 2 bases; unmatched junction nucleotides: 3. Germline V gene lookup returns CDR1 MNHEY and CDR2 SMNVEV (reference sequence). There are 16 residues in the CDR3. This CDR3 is CASSEGLAGATDTQYF. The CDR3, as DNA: TGTGCCAGCAGTGAGGGACTAGCGGGGGCCACAGATACGCAGTATTTT.

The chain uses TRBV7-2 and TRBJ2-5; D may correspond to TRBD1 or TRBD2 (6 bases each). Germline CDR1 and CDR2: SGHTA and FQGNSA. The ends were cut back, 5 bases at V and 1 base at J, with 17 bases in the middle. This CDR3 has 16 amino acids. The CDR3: CASSQGGVRGQETQYF. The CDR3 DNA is TGTGCCAGCAGCCAAGGAGGGGTCAGGGGCCAAGAGACCCAGTACTTC.

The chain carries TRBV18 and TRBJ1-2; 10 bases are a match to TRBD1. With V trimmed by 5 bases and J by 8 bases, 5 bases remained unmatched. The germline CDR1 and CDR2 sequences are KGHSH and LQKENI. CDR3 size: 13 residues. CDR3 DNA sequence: TGTGCCAGCTCATCTGGACAGGGGGAAGGCTACACCTTC. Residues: CASSSGQGEGYTF.

The CDR3 here is CATSRDRAAYLEQYF. The CDR3 DNA is TGTGCCACCAGCAGAGATCGGGCAGCCTATCTCGAGCAGTACTTC. The chain combines TRBV15 with TRBJ2-7; no firm D call. V lost 0 bases to trimming and J lost 6 bases, with 15 bases between them. Germline CDR1 reads LNHNV; CDR2 reads YYDKDF (reference sequence). CDR3 size: 15 residues.

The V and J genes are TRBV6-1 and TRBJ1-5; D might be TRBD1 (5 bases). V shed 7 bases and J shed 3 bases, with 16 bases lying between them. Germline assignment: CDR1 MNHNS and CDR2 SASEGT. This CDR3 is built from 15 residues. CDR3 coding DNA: TGTGCCAGCAATCCCGGGACCTGGGACAATCAGCCCCAGCATTTT. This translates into CASNPGTWDNQPQHF.

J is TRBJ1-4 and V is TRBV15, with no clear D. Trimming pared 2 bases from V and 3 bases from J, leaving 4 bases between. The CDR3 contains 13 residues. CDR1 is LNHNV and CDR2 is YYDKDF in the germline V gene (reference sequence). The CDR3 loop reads CATSRQPNEKLFF. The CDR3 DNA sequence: TGTGCCACCAGCAGACAGCCTAATGAAAAACTGTTTTTT. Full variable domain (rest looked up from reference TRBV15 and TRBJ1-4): DAMVIQNPRYQVTQFGKPVTLSCSQTLNHNVMYWYQQKSSQAPKLLFHYYDKDFNNEADTPDNFQSRRPNTSFCFLDIRSPGLGDTAMYLCATSRQPNEKLFFGSGTQLSVL.

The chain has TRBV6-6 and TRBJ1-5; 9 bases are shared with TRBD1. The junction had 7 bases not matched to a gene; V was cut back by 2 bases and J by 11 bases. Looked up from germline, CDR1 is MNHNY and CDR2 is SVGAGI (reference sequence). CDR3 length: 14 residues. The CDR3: CASSYAGTGRAQHF. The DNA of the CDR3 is TGTGCCAGCAGTTACGCCGGGACAGGGAGAGCCCAGCATTTT.

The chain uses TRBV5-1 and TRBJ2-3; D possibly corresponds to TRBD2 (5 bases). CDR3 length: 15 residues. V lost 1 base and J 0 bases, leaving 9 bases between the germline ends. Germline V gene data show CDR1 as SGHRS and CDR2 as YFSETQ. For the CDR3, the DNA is TGCGCCAGCAGCTTGTCGTCGGGAAGCACAGATACGCAGTATTTT. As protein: CASSLSSGSTDTQYF.

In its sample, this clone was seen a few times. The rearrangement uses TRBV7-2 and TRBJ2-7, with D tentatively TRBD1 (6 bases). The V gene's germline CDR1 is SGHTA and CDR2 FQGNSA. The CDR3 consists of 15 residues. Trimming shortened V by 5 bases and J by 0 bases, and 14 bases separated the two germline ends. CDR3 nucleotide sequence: TGTGCCAGCAGCACCTCCGACAGGAGCTCCTACGAGCAGTACTTC. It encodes CASSTSDRSSYEQYF.

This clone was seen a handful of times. DNA for the CDR3: TGCGCCAGCAACTTCCTCCAGGGGCGCCCCGGGGAGCTGTTTTTT. Residues: CASNFLQGRPGELFF. This chain uses TRBV5-1 with TRBJ2-2; the D gene is possibly TRBD1 (6 bases). The CDR3 contains 15 residues. The V gene lost 6 bases and the J gene lost 6 bases, with 18 bases spanning the gap. CDR1 SGHRS and CDR2 YFSETQ come from the germline V gene. Complete variable domain (other parts from reference TRBV5-1 and TRBJ2-2): KAGVTQTPRYLIKTRGQQVTLSCSPISGHRSVSWYQQTPGQGLQFLFEYFSETQRNKGNFPGRFSGRQFSNSRSEMNVSTLELGDSALYLCASNFLQGRPGELFFGEGSRLTVL.

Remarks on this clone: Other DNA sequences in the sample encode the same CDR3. CDR3 region: CSVQGANTEAFF. In DNA form, the CDR3 reads TGCAGCGTACAGGGGGCCAACACTGAAGCTTTCTTT. V usage is TRBV29-1 and J usage is TRBJ1-1; 9 nucleotides align to TRBD1. V lost 6 bases and J lost 2; bases outside the gene matches: 1. Germline V gene lookup returns CDR1 SQVTM and CDR2 ANQGSEA. This CDR3 comprises 12 residues.

CDR3 DNA sequence: TGTGCCAGCAGCTACAGTGGGTATGGCTACACCTTC. Translation gives CASSYSGYGYTF. The V and J genes are TRBV11-3 and TRBJ1-2; D gene uncertain. The germline gives CDR1 SGHNT, CDR2 YENEEA. The CDR3 has 12 amino acids. Trimming removed 4 bases from V and 5 bases from J, with 8 bases in between.

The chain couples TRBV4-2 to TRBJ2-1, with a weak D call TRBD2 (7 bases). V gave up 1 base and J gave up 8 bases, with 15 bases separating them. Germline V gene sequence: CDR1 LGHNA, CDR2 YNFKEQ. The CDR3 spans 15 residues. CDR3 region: CASSQGGGAGDEQFF. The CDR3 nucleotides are TGTGCCAGCAGCCAAGGAGGGGGGGCCGGGGATGAGCAGTTCTTC.

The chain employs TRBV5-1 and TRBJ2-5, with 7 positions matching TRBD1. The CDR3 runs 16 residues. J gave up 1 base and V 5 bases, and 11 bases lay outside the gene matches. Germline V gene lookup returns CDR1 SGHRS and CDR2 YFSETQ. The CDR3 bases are TGCGCCAGCAGTTTTCGGACAGGTGGGCGCCAAGAGACCCAGTACTTC. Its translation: CASSFRTGGRQETQYF.

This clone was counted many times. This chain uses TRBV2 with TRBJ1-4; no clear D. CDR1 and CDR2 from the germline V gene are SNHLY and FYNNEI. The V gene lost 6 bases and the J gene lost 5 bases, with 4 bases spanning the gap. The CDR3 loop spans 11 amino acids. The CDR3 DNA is TGTGCCAGCAGGGCCAATGAAAAACTGTTTTTT. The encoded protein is CASRANEKLFF.

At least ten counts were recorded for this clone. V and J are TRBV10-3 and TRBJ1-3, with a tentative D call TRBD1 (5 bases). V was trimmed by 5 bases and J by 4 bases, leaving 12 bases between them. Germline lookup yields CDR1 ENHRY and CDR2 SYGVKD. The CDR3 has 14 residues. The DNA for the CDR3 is TGTGCCATCAGTTCAGGGTCGTTGGGAAACACCATATATTTT. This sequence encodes CAISSGSLGNTIYF.